Listed below are T cell receptor beta chains from one sample, sequenced in a study of shared clonotypes between healthy human individuals. The repertoire was sequenced with immunoSEQ multiplex PCR; TCRdb's copy has only in-frame clones and lacks some. The sample gives roughly 220,000 clones, just over 65% of which show up once; roughly 10% is in the top ten. Sequenced: memory CD4+ T cells sorted from blood. The receptor source for this set is a young man in good health. CDR3s include the opening cysteine and the closing phenylalanine or tryptophan. The D gene is left open where the match is weak. Part of the rows lack a size; the others show once, few, many or a class for expanded clones.

cdr3_aa: CASRSGGPSSYNEQFF
cdr3_nt: TGCGCCAGCAGGTCTGGAGGCCCCAGCTCCTACAATGAGCAGTTCTTC
d_call: NA
clone_size: once
j_call: TRBJ2-1
v_call: TRBV5-1

cdr3_aa: CASSPGLAGPDTQYF
cdr3_nt: TGTGCCAGCTCACCAGGACTAGCGGGGCCCGATACGCAGTATTTT
d_call: TRBD2
clone_size: NA
j_call: TRBJ2-3
v_call: TRBV18

cdr3_aa: CASSGHADIEPQHF
cdr3_nt: TGTGCCAGCAGCGGACATGCGGATATCGAGCCCCAGCATTTT
d_call: NA
clone_size: NA
j_call: TRBJ1-5
v_call: TRBV27

cdr3_aa: CASSPGTGGAYEQYF
cdr3_nt: TGTGCCAGCAGCCCCGGGACAGGGGGCGCGTACGAGCAGTACTTC
d_call: TRBD1
clone_size: NA
j_call: TRBJ2-7
v_call: TRBV5-4

cdr3_aa: CSAPFETQYF
cdr3_nt: TGCAGTGCTCCGTTTGAGACCCAGTACTTC
d_call: NA
clone_size: few
j_call: TRBJ2-5
v_call: TRBV20-1

cdr3_aa: CASSLAHSDEQFF
cdr3_nt: TGCGCCAGCAGCTTGGCCCATTCGGATGAGCAGTTCTTC
d_call: NA
clone_size: NA
j_call: TRBJ2-1
v_call: TRBV5-1

cdr3_aa: CASTVADPYNEQFF
cdr3_nt: TGTGCCAGTACCGTAGCGGACCCCTACAATGAGCAGTTCTTC
d_call: NA
clone_size: many
j_call: TRBJ2-1
v_call: TRBV28

cdr3_aa: CAISESLAGGTYEQYF
cdr3_nt: TGTGCCATCAGTGAGTCCTTAGCGGGAGGGACCTACGAGCAGTACTTC
d_call: TRBD2
clone_size: NA
j_call: TRBJ2-7
v_call: TRBV10-3

cdr3_aa: CASSDPGTEAFF
cdr3_nt: TGTGCCAGCAGCGATCCAGGGACTGAAGCTTTCTTT
d_call: NA
clone_size: NA
j_call: TRBJ1-1
v_call: TRBV27

cdr3_aa: CASSVVGWELFF
cdr3_nt: TGTGCCAGCAGCGTAGTTGGATGGGAGCTGTTTTTT
d_call: NA
clone_size: NA
j_call: TRBJ2-2
v_call: TRBV9

cdr3_aa: CASSSTDYNEQFF
cdr3_nt: TGTGCCAGCAGCAGCACAGACTACAATGAGCAGTTCTTC
d_call: NA
clone_size: NA
j_call: TRBJ2-1
v_call: TRBV6-5

cdr3_aa: CASSQTSGQGTYEQYF
cdr3_nt: TGTGCCAGCAGCCAGACCTCGGGACAGGGAACCTACGAGCAGTACTTC
d_call: TRBD1
clone_size: NA
j_call: TRBJ2-7
v_call: TRBV16

cdr3_aa: CASSILTGSYEQYF
cdr3_nt: TGTGCCAGTAGTATCTTGACAGGGTCCTACGAGCAGTACTTC
d_call: TRBD1
clone_size: NA
j_call: TRBJ2-7
v_call: TRBV19